This is a list of T cell receptor beta chains from one sample in a study of OX40 agonist ivuxolimab in advanced cancers. Sequencing was performed with immunoSEQ multiplex PCR; in TCRdb, only in-frame clones are kept and a portion is missing. The sample holds approximately 26,000 clones; 79% are singletons and the top ten take 9.5% to 15%. The sample in question was CD4+ or CD8+ T cells sorted from blood, obtained in a trial of the OX40 agonist ivuxolimab. The source is an adult with an advanced solid tumor such as melanoma, head and neck, liver or kidney cancer. Each CDR3 is given with its conserved first and last residue. D genes are given only for firm matches. Where a row states a size, it is once, few, many or the class of an expanded clone; other rows omit it.

>few|TRBV11-2|TRBJ2-7|-
CASSLGNGLYEQYF
TGTGCCAGCAGCTTAGGAAATGGGCTTTACGAGCAGTACTTC
>-|TRBV5-5|TRBJ2-2|-
CASSSNSGNTGELFF
TGTGCCAGCAGCTCAAATTCAGGGAACACCGGGGAGCTGTTTTTT
>-|TRBV5-1|TRBJ1-2|-
CASSGGLYGYTF
TGCGCCAGCAGCGGGGGCCTCTATGGCTACACCTTC
>-|TRBV14|TRBJ1-1|-
CAGRPGRIKNTEAFF
TGTGCCGGCAGACCCGGACGGATTAAGAACACTGAAGCTTTCTTT
>-|TRBV6-5|TRBJ1-1|-
CASSYGVFTEAFF
TGTGCCAGCAGTTATGGGGTTTTCACTGAAGCTTTCTTT
>once|TRBV19|TRBJ1-1|-
CASSIGTTTEAFF
TGTGCCAGTAGTATCGGGACTACTACTGAAGCTTTCTTT
>-|TRBV7-9|TRBJ2-5|-
CASSPVGGETQYF
TGTGCCAGCAGCCCCGTGGGGGGTGAGACCCAGTACTTC
>few|TRBV5-1|TRBJ1-6|-
CASSQGPYSSSPLHF
TGCGCCAGCAGCCAGGGACCCTACAGTAGTTCACCCCTCCACTTT
>-|TRBV7-9|TRBJ1-2|-
CASSLQGNNYGYTF
TGTGCCAGCAGCTTACAGGGCAATAACTATGGCTACACCTTC
>-|TRBV19|TRBJ2-1|-
CASSNLFGANEQFF
TGTGCCAGTAGTAACCTTTTCGGGGCCAATGAGCAGTTCTTC
>-|TRBV5-5|TRBJ1-2|-
CASSLETVLGYTF
TGTGCCAGCAGCTTGGAAACGGTACTTGGCTACACCTTC
>-|TRBV6-5|TRBJ1-2|-
CASSLLRSGYTF
TGTGCCAGCAGTCTTCTCCGTAGTGGCTACACCTTC
>-|TRBV7-3|TRBJ2-1|-
CASSLRQSSYNEQFF
TGTGCCAGCAGCTTAAGGCAGAGCTCCTACAATGAGCAGTTCTTC
>-|TRBV5-1|TRBJ1-2|-
CASSPEAQYGYTF
TGCGCCAGCAGCCCCGAAGCGCAGTATGGCTACACCTTC
>-|TRBV29-1|TRBJ2-7|TRBD2
CSALAGDSYEQYF
TGCAGCGCTCTAGCGGGGGATTCCTACGAGCAGTACTTC
>-|TRBV28|TRBJ2-3|TRBD2
CAGSLSSGGTPNTQYF
TGTGCCGGCAGTTTAAGCAGCGGGGGGACTCCGAATACGCAGTATTTT
>once|TRBV9|TRBJ2-7|TRBD2
CASSVGLRRGAGGKNYEQYF
TGTGCCAGCAGCGTAGGTCTTCGTCGGGGAGCGGGGGGCAAGAACTACGAGCAGTACTTC
>-|TRBV6-5|TRBJ1-1|-
CASSGRANTEAFF
TGTGCCAGCAGTGGCAGGGCGAACACTGAAGCTTTCTTT
>-|TRBV5-6|TRBJ2-3|TRBD1
CASSEGTGGWTDTQYF
TGTGCCAGCAGCGAGGGGACAGGGGGCTGGACAGATACGCAGTATTTT
>-|TRBV7-9|TRBJ1-2|TRBD1
CASSLGRDRGYTF
TGTGCCAGCAGCTTAGGAAGGGACAGAGGCTACACCTTC
>-|TRBV7-7|TRBJ2-2|-
CASSSSDPGELFF
TGTGCCAGCAGCTCCTCTGACCCCGGGGAGCTGTTTTTT
>-|TRBV7-8|TRBJ1-1|TRBD1
CASSFTGETEAFF
TGTGCCAGCAGCTTCACAGGGGAGACTGAAGCTTTCTTT
>-|TRBV30|TRBJ1-1|TRBD1
CAWSAGQGGPGAFF
TGTGCCTGGAGCGCGGGACAGGGGGGTCCCGGGGCTTTCTTT
>-|TRBV6-1|TRBJ2-2|-
CASSRDGRRELFF
TGTGCCAGCAGTAGGGACGGTAGACGGGAGCTGTTTTTT
>-|TRBV6-5|TRBJ2-3|-
CASSYGAGDGTDTQYF
TGTGCCAGCAGTTACGGGGCAGGGGATGGGACAGATACGCAGTATTTT
>-|TRBV7-2|TRBJ1-1|-
CASSLRIGGAFF
TGTGCCAGCAGCCTAAGGATAGGGGGAGCTTTCTTT
>-|TRBV19|TRBJ1-5|TRBD1
CASSWGTGAYEPQHF
TGTGCCAGTAGTTGGGGGACAGGGGCCTATGAGCCCCAGCATTTT
>-|TRBV7-3|TRBJ2-3|-
CASSVSTDTQYF
TGTGCCAGCAGCGTCAGCACAGATACGCAGTATTTT
>-|TRBV28|TRBJ1-6|-
CASSPRRDNSPLHF
TGTGCCAGCAGCCCCCGCCGTGATAATTCACCCCTCCACTTT
>-|TRBV4-1|TRBJ2-4|-
CASSQAGDWDIQYF
TGCGCCAGCAGCCAAGCGGGGGACTGGGACATTCAGTACTTC
>-|TRBV2|TRBJ2-3|TRBD2
CASGRGITDTQYF
TGTGCCAGCGGGCGGGGGATCACAGATACGCAGTATTTT
>-|TRBV30|TRBJ1-2|-
CAWLDSYSGYTF
TGTGCCTGGCTGGACAGTTACTCTGGCTACACCTTC
>once|TRBV5-6|TRBJ1-1|TRBD1
CASSPIKRQTGRGAFF
TGTGCCAGCAGCCCGATAAAAAGACAGACAGGGCGGGGAGCTTTCTTT
>-|TRBV28|TRBJ1-4|TRBD1
CASSLLTGAREKLFF
TGTGCCAGCAGCCTGTTGACAGGGGCCCGTGAAAAACTGTTTTTT
>-|TRBV7-8|TRBJ2-7|-
CASSLAFGEWFYEQYF
TGTGCCAGCAGCTTAGCGTTCGGTGAATGGTTCTACGAGCAGTACTTC
>-|TRBV18|TRBJ2-1|-
CGGSPSTAYNEQFF
TGTGGAGGCTCACCAAGCACGGCCTACAATGAGCAGTTCTTC
>medium-sized|TRBV9|TRBJ1-3|-
CASSVDLRDSGNTIYF
TGTGCCAGCAGCGTGGACTTAAGGGACTCTGGAAACACCATATATTTT
>-|TRBV4-1|TRBJ1-3|-
CASSQDHFRNSGNTIYF
TGCGCCAGCAGCCAAGATCATTTTAGAAACTCTGGAAACACCATATATTTT
>-|TRBV28|TRBJ2-3|TRBD1
CASSSLRDRAVDTQYF
TGTGCCAGCAGTTCCCTCCGGGACAGGGCGGTAGATACGCAGTATTTT
>-|TRBV25-1|TRBJ2-3|TRBD1
CASSELDRGLADTQYF
TGTGCCAGCAGTGAACTAGACAGGGGGCTTGCAGATACGCAGTATTTT
>few|TRBV11-1|TRBJ2-7|-
CASSDQGVGVLSEQYF
TGTGCCAGCAGCGACCAGGGAGTGGGAGTCTTGAGCGAGCAGTACTTC
>-|TRBV27|TRBJ1-1|-
CASSFSGNTEAFF
TGTGCCAGCAGTTTTTCGGGGAACACTGAAGCTTTCTTT